The 11 T cell receptor beta chains reported below all come from one sample, sequenced in a study of TIL therapy for anti-PD-1-resistant metastatic lung cancer. The immunoSEQ assay was v3. Generated by immunoSEQ multiplex PCR, the TCRdb table keeps only in-frame clones and is missing some. The sample has about 50,000 clones; about two thirds are singletons. The time point denotes: pre-treatment sample, taken before nivolumab and TIL therapy. The tumor samples were excised metastases, mostly pleural nodules or supraclavicular lymph nodes. The sequences come from tumor tissue, collected at baseline. The receptors were sampled from a person aged 25-80 years with non-small cell lung cancer.

The rearrangement links TRBV30 to TRBJ2-1; 8 positions match TRBD1. Per the germline V gene, CDR1 is GTSNPN and CDR2 is SVGIG (reference sequence). CDR3 size: 16 residues. The V gene end was trimmed by 0 bases and the J gene end by 6 bases; junction bases not matched to a gene: 10. CDR3 coding DNA: TGTGCCTGGAGTGTATTCAGGGGGCATATTCTCAATGAGCAGTTCTTC. Its translation: CAWSVFRGHILNEQFF. The full variable domain, rest sourced from reference TRBV30 and TRBJ2-1, is SQTIHQWPATLVQPVGSPLSLECTVEGTSNPNLYWYRQAAGRGLQLLFYSVGIGQISSEVPQNLSASRPQDRQFILSSKKLLLSDSGFYLCAWSVFRGHILNEQFFGPGTRLTVL.

The sample holds a few counts of this clone. Lacking the conserved final phenylalanine or tryptophan, this CDR3 likely reflects a read error. It is unclear where the CDR3 begins or ends on the DNA, so no DNA is shown, and the CDR3 is as TCRdb lists it. CDR3: CSARDLGVVVY. This chain connects TRBV20-1 to TRBJ1-1. Germline V gives CDR1 DFQATT, CDR2 SNEGSKA (reference sequence). The CDR3 comprises 11 residues, both ends counted.

J is TRBJ2-7 and V is TRBV5-1, with 9 bases aligning to TRBD1. This CDR3 region has 14 residues. The germline V gene has CDR1 SGHRS and CDR2 YFSETQ. After removal of 4 bases from V and 1 base from J, the junction contained 3 bases not matched to a gene. The CDR3 loop is CASSGTGLSYEQYF. CDR3 coding DNA: TGCGCCAGCAGCGGGACAGGGTTGTCCTACGAGCAGTACTTC.

This clone has just a few counts. The chain recombines TRBV6-4 with TRBJ1-5; 7 bases map to TRBD1. Per germline, CDR1 MRHNA and CDR2 SNTAGT. The CDR3 consists of 14 residues. V shed 3 bases, J shed 7 bases, and the junction held 6 bases outside the gene matches. CDR3 sequence: CASSEGQGGQPQHF. Written as DNA, the CDR3 is TGTGCCAGCAGTGAGGGGCAGGGGGGACAGCCCCAGCATTTT.

This clone turned up a few times. V and J are TRBV28 and TRBJ1-4, with D possibly matching TRBD1 (6 bases). This CDR3 region has 14 residues. Trimming took 10 bases from V and 5 from J, leaving 17 bases between them. CDR1 is MDHEN, CDR2 SYDVKM, per germline. Written as DNA, the CDR3 is TGTGCCATGTCACAGGGTGGGGGAAATGAAAAACTGTTTTTT. Its translation is CAMSQGGGNEKLFF.

This rearrangement joins TRBV11-2 to TRBJ2-7, with 9 bases that match TRBD2. The V gene's germline CDR1 is SGHAT and CDR2 FQNNGV. The CDR3 spans 11 residues. The J segment lost 9 bases and the V segment lost 4 bases, leaving 1 base of the junction unmatched. CDR3 nucleotides: TGTGCCAGCAGCTCGACTAGCGGGCAGTACTTC. Its protein is CASSSTSGQYF.

Points on this clone: An end of the junction does not agree with germline; a read error may underlie this. The V and J genes are TRBV2 and TRBJ1-2; TRBD1 might be the D (6 bases). The germline gives CDR1 SNHLY, CDR2 FYNNEI. The CDR3 has 13 amino acids. In DNA form, the CDR3 reads TGTGCCAGCAGGGAAGGGGGGACTGGTGGCTACACCTTC. Its translation: CASREGGTGGYTF.

V and J are TRBV6-1 and TRBJ1-2; no clear D. Germline lookup yields CDR1 MNHNS and CDR2 SASEGT. The ends were cut back, 6 bases at V and 0 bases at J, with 11 bases in the middle. The CDR3 sequence is 14 residues long. The CDR3 DNA is TGTGCCAGCAGCCCAGACGGGGCTAACTATGGCTACACCTTC. Translation gives CASSPDGANYGYTF.

The J gene is TRBJ1-1, the V gene TRBV5-1; D not certain. The V gene's germline CDR1 is SGHRS and CDR2 YFSETQ. V was trimmed by 0 bases and J by 4 bases, leaving 7 bases between them. CDR3 length equals 13 residues. The CDR3 loop reads CASSLGGFTEAFF. DNA of the CDR3: TGCGCCAGCAGCTTGGGAGGGTTCACTGAAGCTTTCTTT.

This chain connects TRBV7-2 to TRBJ1-2; no firm D call. The V and J ends lost 4 bases and 4 bases respectively, with 7 bases between them. CDR1 is SGHTA, CDR2 FQGNSA, per germline. The CDR3 consists of 12 residues. In nucleotides, the CDR3 is TGTGCCAGCAGCTCCAACATCTATGGCTACACCTTC. Protein: CASSSNIYGYTF.

The chain is built from TRBV11-2 and TRBJ1-6; no reliable D call. V was shortened by 7 bases and J by 2 bases, with 18 bases between the two germline ends. The CDR3 extends over 17 amino acids. The germline gives CDR1 SGHAT, CDR2 FQNNGV. The CDR3 reads CASTYTPPQPYNSPLHF. The CDR3 DNA sequence: TGTGCCAGCACCTATACGCCCCCGCAGCCCTATAATTCACCCCTCCACTTT.